This T cell receptor (beta chain) emerged from a study of T cell repertoires in cytomegalovirus infection. As for the study in general: CMV epitopes, recently identified HLA-C-restricted and well-studied HLA-B-restricted, were used. TCR beta signatures that were public indicated CMV infection and matching HLA type.

One entry per CDR3 protein, called by TCRdb with MiXCR from the reads. The repertoire holds some 560,000 distinct CDR3 sequences, with 40% as singletons. Whole-study findings and limits: HLA-C-restricted TCR beta clonotypes specific for CMV led the ex vivo response.

This CDR3 is built from 15 residues. V trimming: 5 bases; J trimming: 3 bases; junction bases outside the gene matches: 10. Per the germline V gene, CDR1 is LNHDA and CDR2 is SQIVND (reference sequence). A word on this clonotype: The target antigen is unknown.

V usage is TRBV19 and J usage is TRBJ2-7, with 7 positions matching TRBD1. The TCR was taken from a human donor in good health (CMV status not recorded). Some clones in this sample may be carry-over from other donors' samples. The source was cultured PBMCs, collected from culture after CMV antigen stimulation. CDR3 region: CASSPGTASFYEQYF. CDR3 sequence (DNA): TGTGCCAGTAGTCCGGGGACAGCGAGTTTCTACGAGCAGTACTTC.